This T cell receptor beta chain originates from a study of blood T cell repertoires in COVID-19. The overall study: COVID-19 samples, acute and convalescent, were from the United States, Italy and Spain. T cells, B-cell-depleted T cells, or PBMCs supplied cDNA or gDNA.

Within the 2 weeks before study entry, each person in the exposed group met a COVID-19 case. The CDR3 spans 16 residues. Germline lookup yields CDR1 SGDLS and CDR2 YYNGEE. The V and J ends lost 0 bases and 4 bases respectively, with 15 bases between them. Only in-frame clones appear in the TCRdb table, and some are missing; sequencing was by immunoSEQ multiplex PCR. The sample has about 270,000 clones; around 93% are singletons. The sequenced sample consisted of PBMCs or T cells enriched from blood (not recorded which). This TCR was sampled from a man aged 40-50 years who had been exposed to COVID-19. The rearrangement uses TRBV9 and TRBJ2-3; D is perhaps TRBD2 (6 bases). Here the CDR3 reads CASSVVGGGFADTQYF. The CDR3 coding sequence is TGTGCCAGCAGCGTAGTTGGGGGAGGCTTCGCAGATACGCAGTATTTT.